Listed here is a single TCR beta chain. Here immunoSEQ multiplex PCR was the method, and the copy in TCRdb shows in-frame clones only, minus some. This table holds about 30,000 clones, 55% to 75% found once. The data were obtained in a study of early stage breast cancer tumors. Overall study context: ER+/PR+/HER2- status applied to about 75% of the 16 invasive breast tumors. About 8 ER+/PR+/HER2- tumors were invasive ductal; four were invasive lobular.

The CDR3 consists of 16 residues. The J segment lost 5 bases and the V segment lost 4 bases, leaving 11 bases of the junction unmatched. Germline CDR1 is SGHNT and CDR2 is YYREEE (reference sequence). V and J are TRBV5-4 and TRBJ2-5, with 10 positions matching TRBD1. This receptor was obtained from a person aged 45-60 years with breast cancer. Sequenced material: blood. The CDR3 region is CASSDKGGQGWETQYF. Here the CDR3 DNA reads TGTGCCAGCAGCGACAAGGGGGGACAGGGGTGGGAGACCCAGTACTTC.